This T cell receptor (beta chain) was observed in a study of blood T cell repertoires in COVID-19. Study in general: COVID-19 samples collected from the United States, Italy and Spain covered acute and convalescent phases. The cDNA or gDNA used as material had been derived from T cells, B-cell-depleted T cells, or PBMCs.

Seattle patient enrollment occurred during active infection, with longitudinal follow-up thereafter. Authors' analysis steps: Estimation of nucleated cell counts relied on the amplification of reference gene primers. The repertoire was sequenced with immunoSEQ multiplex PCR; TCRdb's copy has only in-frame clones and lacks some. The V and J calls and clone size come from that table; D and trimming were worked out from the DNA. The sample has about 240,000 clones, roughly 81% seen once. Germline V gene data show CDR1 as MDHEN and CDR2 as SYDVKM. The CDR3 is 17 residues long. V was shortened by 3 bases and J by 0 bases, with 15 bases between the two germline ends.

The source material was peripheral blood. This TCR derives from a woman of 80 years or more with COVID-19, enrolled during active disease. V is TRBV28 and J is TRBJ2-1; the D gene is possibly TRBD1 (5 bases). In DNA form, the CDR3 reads TGTGCCAGCAGTTTCCTTCAGGGCCCAAGCTCCTACAATGAGCAGTTCTTC. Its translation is CASSFLQGPSSYNEQFF.